This TCR beta chain was retrieved from a study of shared clonotypes between healthy human individuals (dated by TCRdb to 2019 to 2021). About the full investigation: Three men and two women, aged 18 to 49 years, made up the cohort. Leukapheresis yielded between about 0.8 and 9.5 billion PBMCs per donor. Different laboratories and diverse techniques were used to prepare libraries and sequence TCR repertoires, to increase sequencing depth and limit assay-specific biases. Blood TCR repertoires of five healthy adults were deeply sequenced to estimate repertoire size and the extent of clonotype sharing between individuals. For each donor, three plates each were used for CD4 naive and CD4 memory, two plates were used for CD8 naive, and one plate was used for CD8 memory.

The donors were healthy, HIV-negative adults with no recently reported acute infections or vaccinations. Only Caucasian adults living in Nashville, Tennessee, USA were represented among the donors. CD4+ T cells were enriched by magnetic negative selection, after which naive cells were positively selected on CD45RA and the negative fraction was taken as the memory subset. Blood was collected by leukapheresis, and PBMCs were isolated by Ficoll-Histopaque density gradient centrifugation and then cryopreserved in liquid nitrogen vapor phase. Analytical flow cytometry was used to check the purity and quantity of each magnetically sorted T cell population. From each sorted fraction, genomic DNA was isolated and quantified by UV absorbance on a Nanodrop 2000c. Using the deep immunoSEQ assay, TCR CDR3 regions were amplified from genomic DNA by multiplex PCR. Extracted genomic DNA from each cell subset was spread evenly across all wells of several immunoSEQ 96-well plates, with each plate serving as a replicate. For sorted subsets, each replicate PCR was loaded with approximately 200 ng genomic DNA, equivalent to about 30,000 T cell genomes. Purified libraries were quantified with a Qubit 3.0 fluorometer, sized on a Bioanalyzer 2100, and re-quantified with the KAPA Library Quantification kit. A separate single-read 150-cycle Illumina NextSeq 550 flow cell was used to sequence each immunoSEQ 96-well plate. For the original study's pipeline: Because the immunoSEQ output included only junctional sequences and no quality scores, the filtering could not be the same as the filtering used for full-length reads. Sequences were annotated with PyIR, a Python wrapper for IgBLAST v1.9, using IMGT germline references to assign V/J genes and CDR3. Reads were removed for weak V/J assignments (E-value above 1e-6), missing CDR3, stop codons, out-of-frame junctions, or ambiguous translated residues. A V3J clonotype was defined by an identical inferred V gene, J gene, and CDR3 amino acid sequence. Percentage overlap between repertoires was calculated by dividing the number of shared unique clonotypes by the size of the smaller repertoire. RTK rarefaction, the Chao1 estimator, and Recon v2.1 estimates of unobserved clonotypes were used to assess repertoire richness. Generation probabilities for all TCRbeta clonotypes obtained by the gDNA method from a handful of donors were computed using OLGA. As stored in TCRdb, this immuneACCESS dataset retains in-frame rearrangements with V and J assigned. A fraction of the clones does not appear; measured against another copy, unresolved V genes explain less than half of the discrepancy, and the remainder lacks a known reason. V and J calls and clone size come straight from that table; D and trimming were deduced from the DNA. The sample contains approximately 940,000 clones, approximately 76% of them found a single time. The leading ten clones occupy nearly 1.5% of the sample.

This clone was observed a handful of times. Its antigen is still unknown. There are no base qualities to consult, and no much larger clone falls within one base. The research as a whole found: Incomplete sequencing was indicated by rarefaction of sorted-subset datasets, despite the large sequencing depth. When a handful of donors were compared, the shared fraction of clonotypes was about 5% for naive CD4, approximately 3.3% for naive CD8, 2% to 2.5% for memory CD4, and 0.35% to 0.4% for memory CD8. Sampling was restricted to blood, and TCR repertoires in tissue are likely to differ from TCR repertoires in blood. Pairwise subsampling indicated that sequencing depth was expected to affect the degree of clonotype sharing among donors. Compared with non-shared clonotypes, the clonotypes found in all four sorted-subset donors had higher generation probabilities. Larger estimated clonotype richness was generally found for naive subsets than for memory subsets. Because the study included only a small number of donors, the genetic and exposure-history diversity represented was limited.

Via the germline V gene, CDR1 is SQVTM and CDR2 ANQGSEA. The CDR3 covers 13 residues, taking in both the cysteine and the phenylalanine. The kept DNA is CDR3 alone, 39 bases in frame from the first base. V loses 7 bases of germline sequence and J loses 1 base, and the interval between the two ends is 13 bases. The sample comprised memory CD4+ T cells sorted from blood. The intended sense of this specimen's cell subset or site label: CD45RA-negative fraction. Recombination connected TRBV29-1 to TRBJ1-1, with the identity of the D gene unclear. The source is a young man in good health. The CDR3 protein sequence reads: CSASGLGNTEAFF. The DNA is TGCAGCGCCTCGGGTTTGGGGAACACTGAAGCTTTCTTT.